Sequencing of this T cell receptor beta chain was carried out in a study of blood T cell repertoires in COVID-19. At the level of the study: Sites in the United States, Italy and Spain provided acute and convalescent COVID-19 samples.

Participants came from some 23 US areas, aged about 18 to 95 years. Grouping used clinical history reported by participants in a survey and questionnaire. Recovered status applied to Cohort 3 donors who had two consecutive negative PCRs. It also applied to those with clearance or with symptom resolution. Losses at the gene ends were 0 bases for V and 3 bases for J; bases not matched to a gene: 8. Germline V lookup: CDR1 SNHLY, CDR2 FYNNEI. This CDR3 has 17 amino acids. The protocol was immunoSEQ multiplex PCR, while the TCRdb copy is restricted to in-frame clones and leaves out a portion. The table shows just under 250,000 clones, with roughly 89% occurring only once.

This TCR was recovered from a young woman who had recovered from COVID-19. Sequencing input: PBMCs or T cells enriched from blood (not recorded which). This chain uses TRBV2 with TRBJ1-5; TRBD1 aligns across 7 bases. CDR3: CASSEARNRGSNQPQHF. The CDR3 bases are TGTGCCAGCAGTGAAGCGCGCAACAGGGGATCCAATCAGCCCCAGCATTTT.